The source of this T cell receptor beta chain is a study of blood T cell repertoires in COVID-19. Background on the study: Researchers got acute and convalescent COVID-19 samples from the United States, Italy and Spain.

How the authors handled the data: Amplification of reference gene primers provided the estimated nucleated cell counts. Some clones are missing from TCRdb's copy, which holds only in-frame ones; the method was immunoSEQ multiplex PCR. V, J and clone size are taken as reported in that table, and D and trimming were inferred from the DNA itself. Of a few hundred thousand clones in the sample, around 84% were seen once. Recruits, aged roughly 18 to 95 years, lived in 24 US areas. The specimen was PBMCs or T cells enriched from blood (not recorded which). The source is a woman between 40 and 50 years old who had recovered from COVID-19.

CDR3 in DNA: TGTGCCAGCAGCTTAGGGGCAGGGTGGAGCACTGAAGCTTTCTTT. The encoded protein is CASSLGAGWSTEAFF. The chain couples TRBV7-2 to TRBJ1-1; tentatively, D is TRBD1 (5 bases). The CDR3 totals 15 residues. The V gene lost 1 base and the J gene lost 4 bases, with 13 bases spanning the gap. CDR1 and CDR2 from the germline V gene are SGHTA and FQGNSA.